The rows below give T cell receptor beta chains drawn from one sample of a study of blood T cell repertoires in COVID-19. Measured with immunoSEQ multiplex PCR; TCRdb has only the in-frame clones, and not every one. The top ten hold 2.5% to 3% of the sample, which has roughly 250,000 clones, around 86% seen once. The sample consisted of peripheral blood. The source is a woman aged 60-75 years with active or convalescent COVID-19. Each CDR3 is given without its conserved first and last residue. The size entry is marked missing in some rows and otherwise reads once, few, many or a size class.

>NA|TRBJ2-1|TRBV19|12
ASKTHSGTTEQF
>NA|TRBJ2-2|TRBV4-2|16
ASSLEGVGSKSTGELF
>once|TRBJ2-5|TRBV5-4|16
ASSLGVGLAVIQETQY
>NA|TRBJ1-1|TRBV7-9|12
ASSLAGSGSEAF
>NA|TRBJ1-4|TRBV9|14
ASSVGRTERQGKLF
>few|TRBJ2-7|TRBV10-1|14
ASSGQTGGNGYEQY
>NA|TRBJ2-7|TRBV9|11
ASSALSSDEQY
>NA|TRBJ2-3|TRBV4-2|15
ASSQEGGGGLTDTQY
>once|TRBJ2-2|TRBV29-1|12
SVEPGVNTGELF
>few|TRBJ1-2|TRBV30|12
AWNIPGQYYGYT
>NA|TRBJ2-1|TRBV7-3|16
ASSSPGGLAGGYNEQF
>NA|TRBJ2-7|TRBV29-1|10
SAGQGQNEQY
>few|TRBJ2-2|TRBV7-2|14
ASSLGSRGTPGELF
>NA|TRBJ1-1|TRBV5-4|11
ASSAQGDTEAF
>NA|TRBJ1-3|TRBV19|17
ASSSARARQGAIGNTIY
>NA|TRBJ1-2|TRBV5-5|14
ASSLGVGQGAYGYT
>NA|TRBJ1-4|TRBV23-1|12
ASSPRATNEKLF
>NA|TRBJ2-5|TRBV18|12
ASSADRGQETQY
>NA|TRBJ1-5|TRBV27|13
ASSSGTGPNQPQH
>NA|TRBJ2-3|TRBV7-2|13
ASSFSLGLADTQY
>NA|TRBJ1-1|TRBV19|10
ASSIRQGEAF
>NA|TRBJ1-4|TRBV3-1/TRBV3-2|13
ASSPLQGSNEKLF
>NA|TRBJ2-2|TRBV30|12
AWTRGPNTGELF
>NA|TRBJ2-2|TRBV6-5|13
ASSFGTSGDGELF
>NA|TRBJ1-2|TRBV19|11
ASSPGQGYGYT
>NA|TRBJ1-1|TRBV18|12
ASSLQGVITEAF
>NA|TRBJ2-3|TRBV5-6|17
ASSLVVWDREGGTDTQY
>NA|TRBJ2-1|TRBV5-6|14
ASSWGTGGSYNEQF
>NA|TRBJ2-1|TRBV6-2/TRBV6-3|10
ASSYRDSKQF
>NA|TRBJ1-1|TRBV30|12
AWEGTGGFTEAF
>NA|TRBJ1-5|TRBV6-1|16
ASSDGQGSLGGNQPQH
>NA|TRBJ1-2|TRBV30|12
AWSGQGPLSGYT
>NA|TRBJ1-5|TRBV6-2/TRBV6-3|12
ASSHPRGNQPQH
>NA|TRBJ1-2|TRBV24-1|12
ATSDDRVGYGYT
>few|TRBJ1-2|TRBV27|13
ASSLGGSPNYGYT
>NA|TRBJ1-1|TRBV6-4|13
ASSASTGGQTEAF
>NA|TRBJ2-3|TRBV19|13
ASSLDRGSTDTQY
>NA|TRBJ2-7|TRBV21-1|15
ASSKKGQGCKGHEQY
>NA|TRBJ2-1|TRBV7-7|12
ASSPDASPGEQF
>NA|TRBJ2-1|TRBV6-6|13
ASSYSRQSGNEQF
>once|TRBJ2-5|TRBV6-2/TRBV6-3|14
ASSRASGGLQETQY
>NA|TRBJ1-2|TRBV19|13
ASSTTVTDYYGYT
>NA|TRBJ1-1|TRBV19|11
ASSIVPLTEAF
>NA|TRBJ2-3|TRBV3-1/TRBV3-2|20
ASRQVSGRRPSGGSYTDTQY
>NA|TRBJ2-3|TRBV7-2|11
ASAGPSTDTQY
>few|TRBJ2-1|TRBV7-9|16
ASSPGLAGGPYYNEQF
>NA|TRBJ1-2|TRBV6-1|18
ASSESPGTVGRSIYYGYT
>NA|TRBJ1-2|TRBV12-3/TRBV12-4|11
ASRLGQVYGYT
>NA|TRBJ2-7|TRBV19|11
ASSRDRNYEQY
>NA|TRBJ2-3|TRBV9|14
ASSALTSGSTDTQY
>NA|TRBJ1-3|TRBV19|12
ASSKGVLGNTIY
>once|TRBJ2-5|TRBV19|13
ASSAGQGVGETQY
>NA|TRBJ1-6|TRBV27|10
ASSLERSPLH
>NA|TRBJ2-7|TRBV6-6|13
ASSYSGQGANEQY
>NA|TRBJ2-1|TRBV2|14
ASRPGLAVVGNEQF
>NA|TRBJ1-4|TRBV5-5|13
ASSLMGGQGEKLF
>NA|TRBJ2-4|TRBV6-5|11
ASTSRGANIQY
>NA|TRBJ1-1|TRBV14|14
ASSPQTARVNTEAF
>NA|TRBJ2-7|TRBV7-9|13
ASSLLDSRSYEQY